These 23 T cell receptor beta chains originate from one sample sequenced in a study of cytomegalovirus exposure and HLA in healthy donors. Sequencing was performed with immunoSEQ multiplex PCR; in TCRdb, only in-frame clones are kept and a portion is missing. The table lists over 200,000 clones, over 80% of them singletons, with over 13% in the top ten. Sequences were obtained from PBMCs. The source of these receptors is a woman aged 25-40 years in good health and CMV-seropositive.

The chain links TRBV7-2 to TRBJ2-7, with D possibly called TRBD1 or TRBD2 (5 bases each). The V and J ends lost 4 bases and 3 bases respectively, with 13 bases between them. Germline CDR1 and CDR2: SGHTA and FQGNSA. The CDR3 contains 14 residues. For the CDR3, the DNA is TGTGCCAGCAGCTCAGTGGGGGTTGGCTACGAGCAGTACTTC. Protein sequence: CASSSVGVGYEQYF.

This clone was counted once. The chain combines TRBV10-3 with TRBJ2-7; no firm D call. Germline-derived CDR1 and CDR2 are ENHRY and SYGVKD. The CDR3 spans 15 residues. V lost 2 bases and J lost 0, with 11 bases in between. This CDR3 is CAISERTASSYEQYF. The CDR3 DNA follows: TGTGCCATCAGTGAGAGAACAGCTAGCTCCTACGAGCAGTACTTC.

This clone is a singleton in its sample. In nucleotides, the CDR3 is TGTGCCGGGGGACAGGAGAGCTCCTACAATGAGCAGTTCTTC. Translating gives CAGGQESSYNEQFF. The rearrangement uses TRBV30 and TRBJ2-1; TRBD1 aligns across 8 bases. The trim removed 8 bases at V and 0 bases at J, leaving 6 bases unmatched. CDR1 is GTSNPN and CDR2 is SVGIG in the germline V gene (reference sequence). The CDR3 runs to 14 residues.

The chain is built from TRBV4-3 and TRBJ2-3, with no clear D. The CDR3 runs to 16 residues. Trimming shortened V by 4 bases and J by 2 bases, and 16 bases separated the two germline ends. The V gene's germline CDR1 is LGHNA and CDR2 YSLEER. Written as DNA, the CDR3 is TGCGCCAGCAGCCGAGAACACCGGTTTTTCACAGATACGCAGTATTTT. It yields the protein CASSREHRFFTDTQYF.

V and J are TRBV15 and TRBJ2-6; the D call may be TRBD1 or TRBD2 (5 bases each). Germline V gene sequence: CDR1 LNHNV, CDR2 YYDKDF (reference sequence). This CDR3 comprises 16 residues. V was pared by 1 base and J by 4 bases, with 11 bases between. The CDR3 is CATSRGDESGANVLTF. CDR3 nucleotides: TGTGCCACCAGCAGAGGGGACGAGTCCGGGGCCAACGTCCTGACTTTC.

This chain connects TRBV19 to TRBJ1-2, with D perhaps TRBD1 (6 bases). With 5 bases removed from V and 6 bases from J, the gap between germline ends came to 10 bases. CDR1 LNHDA and CDR2 SQIVND come from the germline V gene (reference sequence). The CDR3 has 12 amino acids. The CDR3 protein is CASSGGRDGYTF. CDR3 coding DNA: TGTGCCAGTAGTGGGGGGCGTGATGGCTACACCTTC.

The V call is TRBV5-1, the J call TRBJ2-7; the D gene is possibly TRBD1 (6 bases). Germline V lookup: CDR1 SGHRS, CDR2 YFSETQ. This CDR3 spans 16 amino acids. Trimming stripped 4 bases from V and 0 bases from J, with 17 bases between. CDR3 sequence reads: CASSPNIGTSSYEQYF. Here the CDR3 DNA reads TGCGCCAGCAGCCCTAACATTGGGACAAGCTCCTACGAGCAGTACTTC.

This clone occurred once. The chain combines TRBV13 with TRBJ1-1; 12 nucleotides align to TRBD1. After removal of 5 bases from V and 8 bases from J, the junction contained 6 bases not matched to a gene. Germline values: CDR1 PRHDT, CDR2 FYEKMQ (reference sequence). The CDR3 spans 14 residues. The CDR3, as DNA: TGTGCCAGCAGCCAGGGACAGGGGGCGGGAGAAGCTTTCTTT. Amino acids: CASSQGQGAGEAFF.

This clone was observed a few times. Other DNA sequences within the sample encode an identical CDR3. The chain employs TRBV27 and TRBJ2-1; D is ambiguous. V shed 2 bases and J shed 3 bases, with 5 bases lying between them. Germline values: CDR1 MNHEY, CDR2 SMNVEV (reference sequence). The CDR3 loop spans 13 amino acids. CDR3 protein: CASSLAGYNEQFF. The CDR3, as DNA: TGTGCCAGCAGTTTAGCAGGCTACAATGAGCAGTTCTTC.

The rearrangement uses TRBV29-1 and TRBJ2-5; a weak D match, TRBD1 (6 bases). The germline V gene encodes CDR1 SQVTM and CDR2 ANQGSEA. V shed 6 bases and J shed 2 bases, with 13 bases lying between them. The CDR3 length is 13 residues. The CDR3 DNA is TGCAGCGTGCAGGGGACGGATCAAGAGACCCAGTACTTC. This gives the protein CSVQGTDQETQYF.

This clone was picked up a small number of times. The J gene is TRBJ1-4, the V gene TRBV27; possible D gene TRBD1, 5 bases. Germline V gene sequence: CDR1 MNHEY, CDR2 SMNVEV (reference sequence). Trimming removed 3 bases at V and 8 bases at J, with 13 bases between. CDR3 length equals 14 residues. CDR3 region: CASSFTQGSEKLFF. The CDR3 DNA sequence: TGTGCCAGCAGTTTTACTCAGGGTTCGGAAAAACTGTTTTTT.

This chain joins TRBV6-5 and TRBJ2-5; D is unresolved. Between the trimmed V and J ends, which lost 6 bases and 1 base, there was a span of 12 bases. CDR1 and CDR2 (germline): MNHEY, SVGAGI. This CDR3 is 14 amino acids long. CDR3 sequence: CASRNNIGQETQYF. CDR3 DNA sequence: TGTGCCAGCAGAAACAACATAGGCCAAGAGACCCAGTACTTC.

The gene calls are TRBV13 and TRBJ1-3; TRBD1 agrees at 9 bases. V gave up 4 bases and J gave up 0 bases; unmatched junction bases: 10. This CDR3 has 18 residues. The germline CDR1 and CDR2 sequences are PRHDT and FYEKMQ (reference sequence). The CDR3 spells CASSSRGQGIRSGNTIYF. CDR3 sequence (DNA): TGTGCCAGCAGCTCTAGGGGACAGGGCATTCGCTCTGGAAACACCATATATTTT.

V and J are TRBV4-1 and TRBJ2-2; D possibly corresponds to TRBD2 (6 bases). Germline values: CDR1 MGHRA, CDR2 YSYEKL. This CDR3 is 15 amino acids long. V lost 9 bases and J 6 bases, leaving 20 bases between the germline ends. The CDR3 spells CASKPRLVSAGELFF. CDR3 sequence (DNA): TGCGCCAGTAAACCAAGACTAGTGAGTGCCGGGGAGCTGTTTTTT.

This chain connects TRBV7-9 to TRBJ2-7; D is unresolved. The ends were cut back, 3 bases at V and 5 bases at J, with 11 bases in the middle. In germline, CDR1 is SEHNR, CDR2 FQNEAQ (reference sequence). CDR3 length equals 13 residues. DNA of the CDR3: TGTGCCAGCAGCTTCTCTCAGGCGAACGAGCAGTACTTC. The encoded protein is CASSFSQANEQYF.

CDR3 protein: CASSLRDSSNTEAFF. CDR3 DNA sequence: TGTGCCAGCAGCCTCCGGGACAGTAGTAACACTGAAGCTTTCTTT. The V and J genes are TRBV9 and TRBJ1-1; 7 bases agree with TRBD1. Germline loops: CDR1 SGDLS, CDR2 YYNGEE. The CDR3 is 15 residues long. Germline trimming cut 4 bases from V and 2 bases from J; bases unmatched to any gene: 8. The full variable domain, with the rest looked up from reference TRBV9 and TRBJ1-1, is DSGVTQTPKHLITATGQRVTLRCSPRSGDLSVYWYQQSLDQGLQFLIQYYNGEERAKGNILERFSAQQFPDLHSELNLSSLELGDSALYFCASSLRDSSNTEAFFGQGTRLTVV.

The chain combines TRBV9 with TRBJ2-2; maybe TRBD2 (6 bases). Germline V gene sequence: CDR1 SGDLS, CDR2 YYNGEE. This CDR3 region has 14 residues. Trimming stripped 4 bases from V and 7 bases from J, with 14 bases between. DNA for the CDR3: TGTGCCAGCAGCCCCCGGGGGTGGGACGGGGAGCTGTTTTTT. It is translated as CASSPRGWDGELFF.

This chain links TRBV15 with TRBJ2-3; TRBD2 aligns across 11 bases. Trimming removed 3 bases from V and 7 bases from J; junction bases left unmatched: 6. Germline CDR1 is LNHNV and CDR2 is YYDKDF (reference sequence). CDR3 length: 15 residues. The CDR3 reads CATSRTSGKLHTQYF. In DNA, the CDR3 is TGTGCCACCAGCAGGACTAGCGGGAAATTACATACGCAGTATTTT. The full variable domain, with the rest looked up from reference TRBV15 and TRBJ2-3, is DAMVIQNPRYQVTQFGKPVTLSCSQTLNHNVMYWYQQKSSQAPKLLFHYYDKDFNNEADTPDNFQSRRPNTSFCFLDIRSPGLGDTAMYLCATSRTSGKLHTQYFGPGTRLTVL.

The J gene is TRBJ2-1, the V gene TRBV27, with D unclear. The CDR3 covers 15 residues. V lost 5 bases and J lost 4, with 15 bases in between. Germline V CDR1 and CDR2: MNHEY, SMNVEV (reference sequence). DNA of the CDR3: TGTGCCAGCAGTCCCCCGGACCCGCCTTACAATGAGCAGTTCTTC. Translation gives CASSPPDPPYNEQFF.

The rearrangement links TRBV28 to TRBJ2-7; D is uncertain. Germline assignment: CDR1 MDHEN and CDR2 SYDVKM. Trimming shortened V by 10 bases and J by 3 bases, and 10 bases separated the two germline ends. The CDR3 covers 11 residues. CDR3 in amino acids: CAIEIDYEQYF. The CDR3 DNA reads as TGTGCCATCGAAATAGACTACGAGCAGTACTTC.

This chain's CDR3 is CSVELTGSYNEQFF. CDR3 bases: TGCAGCGTTGAATTGACGGGATCCTACAATGAGCAGTTCTTC. The J gene is TRBJ2-1, the V gene TRBV29-1; maybe TRBD2 (5 bases). There are 14 residues in the CDR3. V lost 2 bases, J lost 1 base, and 9 bases lay in between. In germline, CDR1 is SQVTM, CDR2 ANQGSEA.

The chain employs TRBV25-1 and TRBJ2-3, with D uncertain. Germline V gene sequence: CDR1 MGHDK, CDR2 SYGVNS. The V gene lost 8 bases and the J gene lost 2 bases, with 8 bases spanning the gap. This CDR3 is built from 12 residues. CDR3 nucleotides: TGTGCCAGCGCGCAAGTCACAGATACGCAGTATTTT. Translating it yields CASAQVTDTQYF.

This clone was counted a few times. The rearrangement uses TRBV9 and TRBJ1-2; the D is unclear. V lost 0 bases, J lost 8 bases, and 14 bases lay in between. Germline V CDR1 and CDR2: SGDLS, YYNGEE. CDR3 size: 14 residues. CDR3 amino acids: CASSVDSGLRGYTF. The CDR3 DNA reads as TGTGCCAGCAGCGTAGACTCCGGGCTGCGGGGCTACACCTTC.